Detailed here is one T cell receptor (beta chain). Per germline, CDR1 SGHTA and CDR2 FQGNSA. Trimming shortened V by 5 bases and J by 6 bases, and 11 bases separated the two germline ends. The CDR3 loop spans 12 amino acids. The sample comes from a study of early stage breast cancer tumors. Study-level background: Of around 16 invasive breast tumors, about a dozen were hormone receptor-positive, HER2-negative. Approximately 10-fold was the mean read coverage per sample.

Method: immunoSEQ multiplex PCR; TCRdb's copy keeps in-frame clones and lacks some. The sample has approximately 30,000 clones; around three quarters are singletons. J is TRBJ2-7 and V is TRBV7-2; weak D call: TRBD2 (6 bases). The sequenced sample consisted of blood. The TCR comes from a person in their sixties or seventies with breast cancer. The CDR3 DNA reads TGTGCCAGCAGCCCGGGGAGGCGCGAGCAGTACTTC. This gives the protein CASSPGRREQYF.